This entry lists 28 T cell receptor beta chains sequenced from one sample in a study of cytomegalovirus exposure and HLA in healthy donors. 60 Vbeta and 13 Jbeta primers were used in PCR. Method: immunoSEQ multiplex PCR; TCRdb's copy keeps in-frame clones and lacks some. The data contain about 120,000 clones, approximately 87% of them seen just once; the ten biggest clones take up around 19%. The material sequenced was PBMCs. Every receptor here comes from a man aged 18 to 30 in good health and CMV-seropositive.

The chain employs TRBV30 and TRBJ2-3; TRBD2 matches 8 bases. The V gene end was trimmed by 2 bases and the J gene end by 0 bases; junction bases not matched to a gene: 4. CDR1 is GTSNPN and CDR2 is SVGIG in the germline V gene (reference sequence). This CDR3 contains 15 residues. The CDR3 region is CAWSFGGGSTDTQYF. In DNA, the CDR3 is TGTGCCTGGAGTTTCGGCGGGGGGAGCACAGATACGCAGTATTTT. Full variable domain (remainder filled in from reference TRBV30 and TRBJ2-3): SQTIHQWPATLVQPVGSPLSLECTVEGTSNPNLYWYRQAAGRGLQLLFYSVGIGQISSEVPQNLSASRPQDRQFILSSKKLLLSDSGFYLCAWSFGGGSTDTQYFGPGTRLTVL.

The chain employs TRBV5-6 and TRBJ1-1, with TRBD1 as a possible D gene (5 bases). The V gene lost 4 bases and the J gene lost 9 bases, with 16 bases spanning the gap. Germline lookup yields CDR1 SGHDT and CDR2 YYEEEE. The CDR3 sequence is 13 residues long. CDR3 protein: CASSPSSGVQAFF. CDR3 in DNA: TGTGCCAGCAGCCCCAGCTCGGGGGTGCAAGCTTTCTTT.

CDR3 in amino acids: CASSGSGGRLTDTQYF. CDR3 sequence (DNA): TGTGCCAGCAGTGGGTCCGGGGGGCGGCTCACAGATACGCAGTATTTT. The chain carries TRBV2 and TRBJ2-3; possible D gene TRBD2, 7 bases. V was clipped by 4 bases and J by 2 bases, with 16 bases between them. Germline assignment: CDR1 SNHLY and CDR2 FYNNEI. CDR3 length: 16 amino acids.

The rearrangement links TRBV9 to TRBJ2-7, with D possibly matching TRBD1 (5 bases). With 6 bases removed from V and 4 bases from J, the gap between germline ends came to 20 bases. The CDR3 loop spans 15 amino acids. Per the germline V gene, CDR1 is SGDLS and CDR2 is YYNGEE. In nucleotides, the CDR3 is TGTGCCAGCACCCCTACCCTGCAGGGTAGGTACGAGCAGTACTTC. Amino acids: CASTPTLQGRYEQYF.

The chain has TRBV15 and TRBJ2-3, with 9 bases that match TRBD1. CDR1 is LNHNV and CDR2 is YYDKDF in the germline V gene (reference sequence). The ends lost 3 bases at V and 4 bases at J; junction bases unmatched: 8. This CDR3 has 16 residues. In DNA form, the CDR3 reads TGTGCCACCAGCAGGGCCACAGGGGGCGGCTCAGATACGCAGTATTTT. It translates to CATSRATGGGSDTQYF.

Remarks on this clone: Germline and junction disagree at one end, which may indicate a read error. The CDR3 is CASRIDNTDTQYF. The CDR3 nucleotides read TGTGCCAGTAGGATAGACAACACAGATACGCAGTATTTT. V gene TRBV19 combines with J gene TRBJ2-3; D is unresolved. Germline loops: CDR1 LNHDA, CDR2 SQIVND (reference sequence). The CDR3 has 13 residues.

This chain uses TRBV27 with TRBJ1-2; TRBD1 aligns across 10 bases. In germline, CDR1 is MNHEY, CDR2 SMNVEV (reference sequence). This CDR3 spans 15 amino acids. The V segment lost 4 bases and the J segment 5 bases; nucleotides outside the gene matches: 7. Here the CDR3 DNA reads TGTGCCAGCAGTTCACGGGACAGGGGAATTTATGGCTACACCTTC. It is translated as CASSSRDRGIYGYTF.

V is TRBV6-5 and J is TRBJ2-7; 7 nucleotides align to TRBD2. From germline, CDR1 is MNHEY and CDR2 SVGAGI. The V segment lost 8 bases and the J segment 7 bases; nucleotides outside the gene matches: 11. The CDR3 runs 13 residues. The CDR3 DNA is TGTGCCAGCTGCTCCGGGGGGATCGAAGAGCAGTACTTC. Its translation: CASCSGGIEEQYF.

The chain employs TRBV14 and TRBJ2-5; TRBD1 matches 7 bases. CDR1 is SGHDN, CDR2 FVKESK, per germline. V gave up 0 bases and J gave up 5 bases; unmatched junction bases: 3. CDR3 length equals 14 residues. The CDR3 bases are TGTGCCAGCAGCCAAGATCCGGACAGGGAGACCCAGTACTTC. It is translated as CASSQDPDRETQYF.

The chain joins TRBV10-3 to TRBJ1-2, with a weak D call TRBD1 (5 bases). V was clipped by 8 bases and J by 4 bases, with 20 bases between them. CDR1 is ENHRY, CDR2 SYGVKD, per germline. The length of the CDR3 is 15 residues. This CDR3 reads CAIRIGEETAYGYTF. For the CDR3, the DNA is TGTGCCATCCGCATAGGGGAAGAAACGGCCTATGGCTACACCTTC.

This clone has just one count. This chain uses TRBV27 with TRBJ2-3, with 7 bases lining up with TRBD2. This CDR3 region has 16 residues. The germline V gene has CDR1 MNHEY and CDR2 SMNVEV (reference sequence). V dropped 6 bases and J dropped 4; count of bases not matched to a gene: 13. DNA for the CDR3: TGTGCCAGCAGCCGCACAGCGGGGTCGGGTTCAGATACGCAGTATTTT. Protein sequence: CASSRTAGSGSDTQYF.

The chain links TRBV10-3 to TRBJ1-1; D call uncertain. The CDR3 consists of 15 residues. V lost 3 bases and J 0 bases, leaving 11 bases between the germline ends. Germline CDR1 is ENHRY and CDR2 is SYGVKD. The CDR3 protein is CAISESPGMNTEAFF. CDR3 coding DNA: TGTGCCATCAGTGAATCTCCGGGGATGAACACTGAAGCTTTCTTT.

The rearrangement uses TRBV9 and TRBJ2-7, with 8 bases that match TRBD1. Trimming at V came to 3 bases and at J to 0 bases, leaving 5 bases not matched to a gene. This CDR3 has 15 amino acids. Germline lookup yields CDR1 SGDLS and CDR2 YYNGEE. The CDR3 region has the DNA TGTGCCAGCAGCGGACGGACAGGGCCCTCCTACGAGCAGTACTTC. Translation: CASSGRTGPSYEQYF.

This clone was recorded a few times. This chain connects TRBV6-5 to TRBJ2-5, with 7 bases aligning to TRBD1. Germline V gene lookup returns CDR1 MNHEY and CDR2 SVGAGI. J lost 5 bases, V lost 0 bases, and 0 bases had no gene match. The CDR3 spans 13 residues. Here the CDR3 reads CASSYSRGETQYF. For the CDR3, the DNA is TGTGCCAGCAGTTACTCCAGGGGGGAGACCCAGTACTTC.

The rearrangement joins TRBV2 to TRBJ2-1, with 9 bases matching TRBD1. Germline CDR1 SNHLY, CDR2 FYNNEI. V lost 7 bases, J lost 0 bases, and 4 bases stayed unmatched. The CDR3 consists of 15 residues. The CDR3 DNA reads as TGTGCCAGCACCAGGACAGGGGACTCCTACAATGAGCAGTTCTTC. The encoded protein is CASTRTGDSYNEQFF.

V and J are TRBV2 and TRBJ2-5, with 9 bases fitting TRBD2. Unmatched junction bases numbered 9, after V lost 2 bases and J lost 5 bases. The germline V gene has CDR1 SNHLY and CDR2 FYNNEI. The CDR3 has 16 amino acids. CDR3 sequence reads: CASSETGTSQWETQYF. CDR3 coding DNA: TGTGCCAGCAGTGAAACGGGGACTAGCCAGTGGGAGACCCAGTACTTC.

The chain uses TRBV7-9 and TRBJ1-3; D is unresolved. Germline CDR1 and CDR2: SEHNR and FQNEAQ (reference sequence). Trimming pared 5 bases from V and 7 bases from J, leaving 9 bases between. The length of the CDR3 is 12 residues. In DNA form, the CDR3 reads TGTGCCAGCAGCAAGCTGGGCAACACCATATATTTT. This codes for CASSKLGNTIYF.

The chain joins TRBV2 to TRBJ1-2; the match to TRBD1 covers 10 bases. The germline gives CDR1 SNHLY, CDR2 FYNNEI. V trimming: 6 bases; J trimming: 0 bases; junction bases outside the gene matches: 4. CDR3 length equals 15 residues. The DNA for the CDR3 is TGTGCCAGCAGAGAGACAGGGGGCTCTAACTATGGCTACACCTTC. Its translation: CASRETGGSNYGYTF.

The chain recombines TRBV29-1 with TRBJ1-2; the match to TRBD1 covers 8 bases. CDR3 length: 14 amino acids. V trimming: 6 bases; J trimming: 8 bases; junction bases outside the gene matches: 14. Germline V lookup: CDR1 SQVTM, CDR2 ANQGSEA. CDR3: CSVLTRDRLDGYTF. DNA for the CDR3: TGCAGCGTCCTAACTAGGGACAGGCTTGACGGCTACACCTTC.

The CDR3 reads CASSIVHYNEQFF. In nucleotides, the CDR3 is TGTGCCAGTAGTATTGTACACTACAATGAGCAGTTCTTC. V gene TRBV19 combines with J gene TRBJ2-1; no clear D gene. Trimming pared 3 bases from V and 3 bases from J, leaving 6 bases between. From germline, CDR1 is LNHDA and CDR2 SQIVND (reference sequence). This CDR3 is 13 amino acids long.

The V gene is TRBV10-1, the J gene TRBJ2-5; D not certain. Germline V gene lookup returns CDR1 WNHNN and CDR2 SYGVQD (reference sequence). This CDR3 region has 14 residues. Trimming shortened V by 4 bases and J by 2 bases, and 11 bases separated the two germline ends. The CDR3 DNA reads TGCGCCAGCAGTGCTCGCGACTCACAAGAGACCCAGTACTTC. Encoded protein: CASSARDSQETQYF.

This clone was detected once. The gene calls are TRBV18 and TRBJ1-4, with 10 bases that match TRBD1. Germline CDR1 and CDR2: KGHSH and LQKENI. CDR3 length: 15 amino acids. Germline trimming cut 3 bases from V and 3 bases from J; bases unmatched to any gene: 1. The CDR3 sequence is CASSPTGGPNEKLFF. The CDR3 DNA reads as TGTGCCAGCTCACCGACAGGGGGCCCTAATGAAAAACTGTTTTTT.

The chain recombines TRBV11-1 with TRBJ2-1; D possibly corresponds to TRBD2 (5 bases). This CDR3 spans 15 amino acids. Germline V gives CDR1 SGHAT, CDR2 FQDESV (reference sequence). V gave up 5 bases and J gave up 6 bases, with 17 bases separating them. CDR3 sequence: CASSGFSRGGNEQFF. CDR3 DNA: TGTGCCAGCAGCGGATTTAGCAGAGGAGGCAATGAGCAGTTCTTC.

The rearrangement uses TRBV9 and TRBJ1-1, with 8 positions matching TRBD1. Germline loops: CDR1 SGDLS, CDR2 YYNGEE. CDR3 length: 13 residues. V lost 3 bases and J lost 3; bases outside the gene matches: 1. CDR3 amino acids: CASSGQGYTEAFF. In nucleotides, the CDR3 is TGTGCCAGCAGCGGACAGGGGTACACTGAAGCTTTCTTT.

This chain joins TRBV13 and TRBJ1-2; tentatively, D is TRBD1 (6 bases). The CDR3 contains 14 residues. V gave up 0 bases and J gave up 5 bases, with 10 bases separating them. Germline V gene sequence: CDR1 PRHDT, CDR2 FYEKMQ (reference sequence). The DNA of the CDR3 is TGTGCCAGCAGCTTAGGGGACAGAGAATATGGCTACACCTTC. This translates into CASSLGDREYGYTF.

The chain couples TRBV29-1 to TRBJ2-2, with 7 positions matching TRBD2. The germline V gene encodes CDR1 SQVTM and CDR2 ANQGSEA. Germline trimming cut 4 bases from V and 1 base from J; bases unmatched to any gene: 0. The CDR3 spans 13 residues. The CDR3 nucleotides are TGCAGCGTTGCGGGGGGGAACACCGGGGAGCTGTTTTTT. It codes for CSVAGGNTGELFF.

In this sample, this clone turned up a few times. This chain joins TRBV19 and TRBJ1-4, with 8 bases that match TRBD1. CDR1 is LNHDA, CDR2 SQIVND, per germline (reference sequence). The CDR3 totals 15 residues. The V gene end was trimmed by 4 bases and the J gene end by 14 bases; junction bases not matched to a gene: 15. This chain's CDR3 is CASSTYPRTGGWLFF. CDR3 nucleotide sequence: TGTGCCAGTAGTACATACCCTCGTACAGGGGGGTGGCTGTTTTTT.

The rearrangement links TRBV19 to TRBJ1-2, with D hard to call. In germline, CDR1 is LNHDA, CDR2 SQIVND (reference sequence). Trimming took off 2 bases at V and 9 bases at J, with 7 bases between the two ends. The length of the CDR3 is 11 residues. Here the CDR3 reads CASSIRGSYTF. The DNA for the CDR3 is TGTGCCAGTAGTATACGGGGAAGCTACACCTTC.